Listed here are 26 T cell receptor beta chains from one sample, sequenced in a study of T cells expressing NK-cell markers. Reanalyzing the 5' RACE reads, TCRdb keeps one entry per CDR3 protein, without DNA. This sample carries about 180,000 distinct CDR3 sequences, with less than 20% going to the ten biggest clones. The source material was blood T cells: a sorted CD56 or NKG2C T cell subset, CD4+ or CD8+ T cells, or bulk PBMC T cells (not recorded which). The receptors were gathered from a woman aged 18 to 75 in good health.

The chain combines TRBV27 with TRBJ1-6; TCRdb indicates TRBD1, and absent DNA this call remains unverified. Germline CDR1 MNHEY, CDR2 SMNVEV (reference sequence). The CDR3 extends over 16 amino acids. CDR3 protein: CASSLSGGAYNSPLHF.

This rearrangement joins TRBV2 to TRBJ1-1; TCRdb's assignment of TRBD1 cannot be checked, as there is no DNA. The CDR3 sequence is 12 residues long. The germline CDR1 and CDR2 sequences are SNHLY and FYNNEI. CDR3 amino acids: CASSRDRGQAFF.

This rearrangement joins TRBV20-1 to TRBJ2-7. This CDR3 is 12 amino acids long. Per germline, CDR1 DFQATT and CDR2 SNEGSKA (reference sequence). This CDR3 is CSARDATYEQYF.

This chain joins TRBV7-3 and TRBJ2-7; TCRdb selects TRBD2, and the lack of DNA leaves this call unchecked. This CDR3 spans 15 amino acids. The germline gives CDR1 SGHTA, CDR2 FQGTGA. The CDR3 here is CASSLGTGGPWEQYF.

This chain links TRBV5-1 with TRBJ2-1; TCRdb gives TRBD2 as the D gene, but with no DNA this cannot be confirmed. Germline CDR1 SGHRS, CDR2 YFSETQ. The CDR3 extends over 16 amino acids. This CDR3 is CASSPRLAGADNEQFF.

V and J are TRBV29-1 and TRBJ1-1; the TRBD1 assignment by TCRdb is unverifiable without DNA. The CDR3 runs to 13 residues. Looked up from germline, CDR1 is SQVTM and CDR2 is ANQGSEA. The CDR3 here is CSAHRDRVSEAFF.

The J gene is TRBJ1-2, the V gene TRBV20-1; TCRdb calls TRBD1, which cannot be checked without DNA. Looked up from germline, CDR1 is DFQATT and CDR2 is SNEGSKA (reference sequence). This CDR3 spans 13 amino acids. CDR3 protein: CSARRQGAGGYTF.

V usage is TRBV15 and J usage is TRBJ2-1. The length of the CDR3 is 13 residues. Germline loops: CDR1 LNHNV, CDR2 YYDKDF (reference sequence). The CDR3 loop is CATSPGLYNEQFF.

The chain couples TRBV28 to TRBJ2-7; TCRdb gives TRBD2 as the D gene, but with no DNA this cannot be confirmed. Per the germline V gene, CDR1 is MDHEN and CDR2 is SYDVKM. The CDR3 runs to 14 residues. The CDR3 spells CASSFPGLAGGQYF.

The V gene is TRBV7-2, the J gene TRBJ2-4; the D call of TRBD2 rests on TCRdb alone, since no DNA is present to check it. The CDR3 consists of 16 residues. In germline, CDR1 is SGHTA, CDR2 FQGNSA. CDR3 region: CASSPILAGGSNIQYF.

The CDR3 reads CASTNSGTAGYNEQFF. The chain recombines TRBV5-1 with TRBJ2-1; TCRdb's assignment of TRBD1 cannot be checked, as there is no DNA. The germline gives CDR1 SGHRS, CDR2 YFSETQ. CDR3 length: 16 residues.

V gene TRBV5-1 combines with J gene TRBJ2-1; without DNA, the TCRdb call of TRBD1 cannot be checked. Germline V gene data show CDR1 as SGHRS and CDR2 as YFSETQ. CDR3 length: 15 amino acids. CDR3 sequence reads: CASSFTGDSYNEQFF. Based on the CDR3 plus reference TRBV5-1 and TRBJ2-1, the full variable domain is KAGVTQTPRYLIKTRGQQVTLSCSPISGHRSVSWYQQTPGQGLQFLFEYFSETQRNKGNFPGRFSGRQFSNSRSEMNVSTLELGDSALYLCASSFTGDSYNEQFFGPGTRLTVL.

V gene TRBV5-1 combines with J gene TRBJ2-2; the TRBD1 assignment by TCRdb is unverifiable without DNA. Germline V CDR1 and CDR2: SGHRS, YFSETQ. The CDR3 consists of 16 residues. The CDR3 protein is CASSLFSARGGGELFF.

The chain uses TRBV18 and TRBJ2-7. The CDR3 consists of 12 residues. Germline V gene lookup returns CDR1 KGHSH and CDR2 LQKENI. CDR3 sequence reads: CASSPQGNEQYF.

The chain recombines TRBV12-3 or TRBV12-4 with TRBJ2-1; the D call of TRBD2 rests on TCRdb alone, since no DNA is present to check it. The CDR3 extends over 15 amino acids. CDR3 residues: CASSSRTSVYNEQFF.

V gene TRBV5-1 combines with J gene TRBJ1-2; the TCRdb D gene call, TRBD1, has no DNA to confirm it. The CDR3 has 15 residues. Per the germline V gene, CDR1 is SGHRS and CDR2 is YFSETQ. The chain's CDR3 is CASRRDTGRDYGYTF.

V gene TRBV2 combines with J gene TRBJ1-5; TCRdb indicates TRBD1, and absent DNA this call remains unverified. CDR1 and CDR2 (germline): SNHLY, FYNNEI. The CDR3 loop spans 15 amino acids. The CDR3 region is CASSSDRGDYQPQHF.

The V and J genes are TRBV5-1 and TRBJ1-1. CDR1 SGHRS and CDR2 YFSETQ come from the germline V gene. CDR3 length: 15 residues. This CDR3 is CASSSVGHSNTEAFF.

The rearrangement links TRBV5-1 to TRBJ1-1. The CDR3 has 14 amino acids. Germline V CDR1 and CDR2: SGHRS, YFSETQ. The CDR3 here is CASSLSDVNTEAFF.

V is TRBV12-3 or TRBV12-4 and J is TRBJ1-1; checking the TCRdb D call of TRBD1 is not possible without DNA. CDR3 size: 14 residues. The CDR3 reads CASSSQGINTEAFF.

V is TRBV6-5 and J is TRBJ1-2. The germline CDR1 and CDR2 sequences are MNHEY and SVGAGI. The CDR3 totals 13 residues. The chain's CDR3 is CASSYPAGGGYTF.

The chain uses TRBV27 and TRBJ1-2; the TCRdb call, TRBD1, lacks DNA for checking. The CDR3 length is 13 residues. The germline V gene encodes CDR1 MNHEY and CDR2 SMNVEV (reference sequence). The CDR3 spells CASSYRDRGGYTF.

The rearrangement uses TRBV20-1 and TRBJ2-4; as DNA is missing, the TRBD1 call by TCRdb cannot be tested. The CDR3 loop spans 16 amino acids. Per the germline V gene, CDR1 is DFQATT and CDR2 is SNEGSKA (reference sequence). The CDR3 sequence is CSAGDKTGWAKNIQYF.

This sequence joins TRBV3-1 and TRBJ1-2. The CDR3 spans 16 residues. Germline V gene data show CDR1 as LGHDT and CDR2 as YNNKEL (reference sequence). The CDR3 is CASSQGVQVGDYGYTF.

V usage is TRBV19 and J usage is TRBJ1-6. Germline V gene data show CDR1 as LNHDA and CDR2 as SQIVND (reference sequence). There are 14 residues in the CDR3. The CDR3 spells CASSMNGYNSPLHF.

The chain recombines TRBV27 with TRBJ1-1; TCRdb outputs TRBD1, but without DNA this stays unchecked. The CDR3 loop spans 14 amino acids. CDR1 and CDR2 from the germline V gene are MNHEY and SMNVEV (reference sequence). This CDR3 is CASSSTGWSAEAFF.